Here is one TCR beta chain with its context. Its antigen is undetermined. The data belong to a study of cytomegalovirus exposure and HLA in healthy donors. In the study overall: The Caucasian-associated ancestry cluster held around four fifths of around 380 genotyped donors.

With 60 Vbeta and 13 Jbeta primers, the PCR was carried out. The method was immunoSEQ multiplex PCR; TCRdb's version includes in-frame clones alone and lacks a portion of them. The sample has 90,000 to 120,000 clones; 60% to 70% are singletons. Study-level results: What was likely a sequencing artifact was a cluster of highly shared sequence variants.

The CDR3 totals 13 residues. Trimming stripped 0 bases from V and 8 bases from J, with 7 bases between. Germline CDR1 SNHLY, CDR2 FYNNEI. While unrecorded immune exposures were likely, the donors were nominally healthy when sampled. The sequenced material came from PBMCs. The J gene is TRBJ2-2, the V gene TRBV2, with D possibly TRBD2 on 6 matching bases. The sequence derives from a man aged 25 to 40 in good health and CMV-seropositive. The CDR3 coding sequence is TGTGCCAGCAGTGAAGCGCGGGGTGGGGAGCTGTTTTTT. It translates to CASSEARGGELFF. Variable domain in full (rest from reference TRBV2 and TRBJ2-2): EPEVTQTPSHQVTQMGQEVILRCVPISNHLYFYWYRQILGQKVEFLVSFYNNEISEKSEIFDDQFSVERPDGSNFTLKIRSTKLEDSAMYFCASSEARGGELFFGEGSRLTVL.